This TCR beta chain was obtained from a study of shared clonotypes between healthy human individuals. General observations from the study: Deeper or shallower sequencing was expected to change how clonotypes are shared among donors. Memory subsets generally showed lower estimated richness than naive subsets.

The V end lost 3 bases, the J end lost 3 bases, and 15 bases lay between the germline ends. Germline V lookup: CDR1 SGHDN, CDR2 FVKESK. The length of the CDR3 is 15 residues. It was across several immunoSEQ plates that each subset's genomic DNA was evenly split. Sequenced by immunoSEQ multiplex PCR; TCRdb stores in-frame clones only, minus some. The sample gives around 690,000 clones, 90% of which show up once; 34% is in the top ten. With regard to this clone: Antigen unknown.

This clonotype was sampled from a man aged 18 to 30 in good health. Some clones in this sample may be carry-over from other donors' samples. This chain joins TRBV14 and TRBJ2-7, with D possibly matching TRBD2 (6 bases). The material sequenced was memory CD8+ T cells from PBMCs. Subset indicated: CD45RO+ cells pooled with CCR7-negative TemRA cells. The CDR3 sequence is CASSHLTRPVYEQYF. CDR3 bases: TGTGCCAGCAGCCACCTGACTAGGCCGGTCTACGAGCAGTACTTC.